This entry features one T cell receptor beta chain sequence. It lacks a known antigen. No qualities accompany the bases; no much larger clone lies one base away. As encoded in the germline V gene, CDR1 is LGHNA while CDR2 is YSLEER. Trimmed from V: 2 bases; trimmed from J: 0 bases; junction bases lacking a gene match: 4. Measured from the cysteine to the phenylalanine, the CDR3 is 15 residues long. Kept here is only the CDR3 DNA, which spans 45 bases and is read in frame from base 1. Library preparation used the immunoSEQ multiplex PCR assay. TCRdb retrieved this table from immuneACCESS and kept in-frame rearrangements only. Not all clones are present; in checked studies, unresolved V genes account for under half, and no reason is known for the remainder. The sample table holds around 69,000 clones, of which about 90% were seen once. The ten largest clones take up around 2.3% of the sample. The sample is drawn from a study of T cell changes during pregnancy in multiple sclerosis (dated by TCRdb to between 2017 and 2020). About the study as a whole: The study examined how the T cell repertoire changed over the course of pregnancy in women with multiple sclerosis.

This specimen consisted of peripheral blood, obtained in the first trimester of pregnancy. This TCR was sampled from a female donor with multiple sclerosis, enrolled in a pregnancy study. Recombination joined TRBV4-3 with TRBJ2-7; TRBD1 aligns with 7 central bases. CDR3 region: CASSQKTGSSYEQYF. The DNA sequence is TGCGCCAGCAGCCAAAAGACAGGGAGCTCCTACGAGCAGTACTTC.